The 19 T cell receptor beta chains in this list originate from one sample, sequenced in a study of human T cells and chemical hapten exposure. The time point was: patch test 1, 2 weeks after DPC sensitization. Specified treatment: therapeutic diphenylcyclopropenone sensitization with weekly scalp DPC. TCRdb itself ran the RACE reads through MiXCR, one entry per CDR3 protein. This table holds tens of thousands of distinct CDR3 sequences, 10% found once. Specimen: whole blood, collected in connection with sensitization to the hapten diphenylcyclopropenone (DPC). These receptors were collected from a woman aged 45-59 years with alopecia areata. Some clones in this sample may be carry-over from other donors' samples.

The table lists this clonotype with many counts. This chain uses TRBV28 with TRBJ1-1, with 7 nucleotides matching TRBD1. The CDR3 has 14 residues. Trimming removed 7 bases from V and 1 base from J; junction bases left unmatched: 6. From germline, CDR1 is MDHEN and CDR2 SYDVKM. In DNA, the CDR3 is TGTGCCAGCATTAAATCAGGGGGGAACACTGAAGCTTTCTTT. It codes for CASIKSGGNTEAFF.

This clonotype was observed a handful of times. This chain connects TRBV11-3 to TRBJ2-5; TRBD1 agrees at 7 bases. Germline V gene sequence: CDR1 SGHNT, CDR2 YENEEA. The CDR3 is made up of 15 amino acids. Trimming took 4 bases from V and 7 from J; bases not matched to a gene: 12. CDR3 sequence (DNA): TGTGCCAGCAGCTACCCGGGACAGCCGCGATCGACCCAGTACTTC. Translating gives CASSYPGQPRSTQYF.

V usage is TRBV28 and J usage is TRBJ2-1, with 7 positions matching TRBD2. CDR1 is MDHEN and CDR2 is SYDVKM in the germline V gene. V was pared by 7 bases and J by 4 bases, with 13 bases of the junction left unmatched. The CDR3 covers 16 residues. CDR3 sequence reads: CASTPGGTAGYNEQFF. The DNA for the CDR3 is TGTGCCAGCACCCCGGGAGGTACGGCCGGTTACAATGAGCAGTTCTTC.

The chain uses TRBV29-1 and TRBJ1-5, with 7 bases lining up with TRBD1. The CDR3 is 12 amino acids. From germline, CDR1 is SQVTM and CDR2 ANQGSEA. V was clipped by 7 bases and J by 5 bases; unmatched bases: 5. This CDR3 is CSAVTGDQPQHF. The CDR3 coding sequence is TGCAGCGCTGTTACAGGGGATCAGCCCCAGCATTTT.

The chain couples TRBV7-8 to TRBJ1-2, with a possible D match to TRBD1 (5 bases). The V and J ends lost 3 bases and 4 bases respectively, with 9 bases between them. The CDR3 covers 13 residues. Germline-derived CDR1 and CDR2 are SGHVS and FQNEAQ. CDR3 sequence: CASSLGRVYGYTF. Here the CDR3 DNA reads TGTGCCAGCAGCTTGGGACGGGTCTATGGCTACACCTTC.

The chain carries TRBV4-2 and TRBJ1-1; 7 bases match TRBD1. With V trimmed by 4 bases and J by 5 bases, 7 bases remained unmatched. CDR3 size: 14 residues. CDR1 LGHNA and CDR2 YNFKEQ come from the germline V gene. The CDR3 sequence: CASSPGDRSTEAFF. In nucleotides, the CDR3 is TGTGCCAGCAGCCCAGGGGACAGATCTACTGAAGCTTTCTTT.

In this sample, this clonotype turned up many times. The chain has TRBV20-1 and TRBJ1-1; 7 positions match TRBD1. Germline CDR1 reads DFQATT; CDR2 reads SNEGSKA (reference sequence). The CDR3 runs 12 residues. Trimming took 6 bases from V and 8 from J; bases not matched to a gene: 9. In DNA, the CDR3 is TGCAGTGCCCCGTGGGACAGAGGCGAAGCTTTCTTT. It is translated as CSAPWDRGEAFF.

This clonotype has a count of ten or more. This chain connects TRBV6-5 to TRBJ2-1; D unclear. V dropped 8 bases and J dropped 0 bases, with 8 bases sitting between them. Germline lookup yields CDR1 MNHEY and CDR2 SVGAGI. The CDR3 sequence is 13 residues long. The CDR3 DNA is TGTGCCAGCGGCGACAACTCCTACAATGAGCAGTTCTTC. Amino acids: CASGDNSYNEQFF.

This clonotype has ten or more counts. J is TRBJ2-7 and V is TRBV29-1; perhaps TRBD2 as D (5 bases). The CDR3 runs to 13 residues. The germline V gene has CDR1 SQVTM and CDR2 ANQGSEA. The V end was cut by 2 bases, the J end by 0 bases, with 8 bases between. The chain's CDR3 is CSVESAASYEQYF. The CDR3 nucleotides read TGCAGCGTTGAATCAGCGGCCTCCTACGAGCAGTACTTC.

This clonotype was picked up many times. This chain links TRBV7-9 with TRBJ2-3; D remains unclear. CDR3 length: 15 amino acids. Germline V lookup: CDR1 SEHNR, CDR2 FQNEAQ (reference sequence). The germline V and J ends were trimmed by 5 bases and 2 bases, with 14 bases remaining between them. The CDR3 reads CASSPFRVLTDTQYF. DNA for the CDR3: TGTGCCAGCAGCCCATTTAGGGTCCTCACAGATACGCAGTATTTT.

This clonotype was found many times. This rearrangement joins TRBV24-1 to TRBJ2-7; TRBD2 aligns across 8 bases. The V segment lost 6 bases and the J segment 3 bases; nucleotides outside the gene matches: 0. There are 12 residues in the CDR3. Per germline, CDR1 KGHDR and CDR2 SFDVKD. The CDR3 sequence: CATSTSGYEQYF. CDR3 in DNA: TGTGCCACCAGTACTAGCGGCTACGAGCAGTACTTC.

The rearrangement joins TRBV5-6 to TRBJ2-7; no clear D gene. Germline V lookup: CDR1 SGHDT, CDR2 YYEEEE. The V and J ends lost 2 bases and 6 bases respectively, with 15 bases between them. This CDR3 spans 14 amino acids. The chain's CDR3 is CASSFSSSGAEQYF. CDR3 bases: TGTGCCAGCAGCTTTTCCTCCTCAGGCGCCGAGCAGTACTTC.

The sample holds a few counts of this clonotype. This chain joins TRBV19 and TRBJ2-5, with 7 bases identical to TRBD1. CDR1 and CDR2 (germline): LNHDA, SQIVND (reference sequence). Unmatched junction bases numbered 13, after V lost 8 bases and J lost 4 bases. This CDR3 spans 15 amino acids. The CDR3 coding sequence is TGTGCCAGTTCGGGTGAGGGGGCGCATGGAGAGACCCAGTACTTC. Its protein is CASSGEGAHGETQYF.

This clonotype has only a few counts. The chain uses TRBV29-1 and TRBJ2-3, with D unresolved. The CDR3 is 12 residues long. The V end was cut by 3 bases, the J end by 5 bases, with 9 bases between. Germline V CDR1 and CDR2: SQVTM, ANQGSEA. This CDR3 is CSVEAAGDTQYF. In DNA, the CDR3 is TGCAGCGTTGAGGCAGCAGGAGATACGCAGTATTTT.

In its sample, this clonotype was seen a few times. The J gene is TRBJ1-3, the V gene TRBV6-6; D unresolved. The CDR3 length is 14 residues. Deletions cut 5 bases from V and 0 bases from J, with 8 bases between. Germline lookup yields CDR1 MNHNY and CDR2 SVGAGI (reference sequence). This CDR3 is CASSTTVSGNTIYF. The CDR3 DNA reads TGTGCCAGCAGTACGACGGTCTCTGGAAACACCATATATTTT.

The J gene is TRBJ2-1, the V gene TRBV7-3; 10 bases align to TRBD2. Germline lookup yields CDR1 SGHTA and CDR2 FQGTGA. The CDR3 runs to 17 residues. Trimming at V came to 5 bases and at J to 0 bases, leaving 7 bases not matched to a gene. CDR3 coding DNA: TGTGCCAGCAGCAGCGGACTAGCGGAGAGCTCCTACAATGAGCAGTTCTTC. Encoded protein: CASSSGLAESSYNEQFF. Full variable domain (outside the CDR3, taken from reference TRBV7-3 and TRBJ2-1): GAGVSQTPSNKVTEKGKYVELRCDPISGHTALYWYRQSLGQGPEFLIYFQGTGAADDSGLPNDRFFAVRPEGSVSTLKIQRTERGDSAVYLCASSSGLAESSYNEQFFGPGTRLTVL.

The J gene is TRBJ2-3, the V gene TRBV12-3 or TRBV12-4; D may be TRBD2 (5 bases). The V gene lost 8 bases and the J gene lost 0 bases, with 21 bases spanning the gap. The CDR3 totals 17 residues. This CDR3 is CASQPGVLALSTDTQYF. The CDR3 DNA reads TGTGCCAGCCAACCTGGGGTCCTAGCCCTTAGCACAGATACGCAGTATTTT.

This clonotype turned up a few times. The chain employs TRBV20-1 and TRBJ2-1; the D gene is possibly TRBD1 (5 bases). V lost 3 bases and J lost 4, with 16 bases in between. Germline CDR1 reads DFQATT; CDR2 reads SNEGSKA (reference sequence). This CDR3 spans 15 amino acids. Written as DNA, the CDR3 is TGCAGTGCTAGTCGACAGACAGTTCGGTACAATGAGCAGTTCTTC. It codes for CSASRQTVRYNEQFF.

This rearrangement joins TRBV10-2 to TRBJ2-1; TRBD2 matches at 8 bases. Germline V CDR1 and CDR2: WSHSY, SAAADI. The V gene end was trimmed by 6 bases and the J gene end by 8 bases; junction bases not matched to a gene: 6. The CDR3 contains 13 residues. The CDR3 nucleotides are TGCGCCAGCAGGGGACTAGGAGCGCATGAGCAGTTCTTC. Its translation is CASRGLGAHEQFF.